This TCR beta chain derives from a study of blood T cell repertoires in COVID-19. Study details: PBMCs, B-cell-depleted T cells, or T cells were the source of the cDNA or gDNA that made up the material.

The CDR3 has 14 residues. V dropped 2 bases and J dropped 6 bases, with 11 bases sitting between them. Germline V lookup: CDR1 LNHDA, CDR2 SQIVND (reference sequence). This table comes from immunoSEQ multiplex PCR, and its TCRdb copy is limited to in-frame clones, with some not included. Among about 250,000 clones, almost 85% were seen once, and the ten largest hold 3.5% to 4.5%. The chain employs TRBV19 and TRBJ2-1, with a possible D match to TRBD2 (5 bases). The sequenced sample consisted of peripheral blood. This TCR was sampled from a man aged 45 to 65 with acute or convalescent COVID-19. CDR3 nucleotide sequence: TGTGCCAGTAGTATATTCTCCGGGGTCAATGAGCAGTTCTTC. This sequence encodes CASSIFSGVNEQFF.